The rows below give T cell receptor beta chains drawn from one sample of a study of CD8+CD57+ T cells in acquired aplastic anemia. TCRdb itself ran the reads through MiXCR, one entry per CDR3 protein. The sample yields under 250,000 distinct CDR3 sequences, approximately 45% seen once. Sequencing used sorted CD4+, CD8+, or CD8+CD57+ T cells (not recorded which) from PBMCs. The receptors shown here come from a human donor with aplastic anemia. Both conserved end residues are part of each CDR3. Each record gives: clone size, J gene, V gene, CDR3 protein. The listing skips clone size in some rows; elsewhere it reads once, few, many or a size class.

clone size: many
J gene: TRBJ2-7
V gene: TRBV4-1
CDR3 protein: CASSPIQGSTYEQYF

clone size: -
J gene: TRBJ2-7
V gene: TRBV24-1
CDR3 protein: CATSDPAGGKDEQYF

clone size: many
J gene: TRBJ2-7
V gene: TRBV20-1
CDR3 protein: CSANDVVRALYEQYF

clone size: -
J gene: TRBJ2-7
V gene: TRBV19
CDR3 protein: CASRGLAGATDEQYF

clone size: -
J gene: TRBJ1-2
V gene: TRBV27
CDR3 protein: CASSQGAAVDGYTF

clone size: few
J gene: TRBJ2-1
V gene: TRBV6-2/TRBV6-3
CDR3 protein: CASSYTPPDRNHNEQFF

clone size: many
J gene: TRBJ2-2
V gene: TRBV25-1
CDR3 protein: CASSYYTGELFF

clone size: -
J gene: TRBJ1-2
V gene: TRBV6-1
CDR3 protein: CASSEAGTAPYGYTF

clone size: -
J gene: TRBJ1-5
V gene: TRBV4-3
CDR3 protein: CASSQDFTGSNQPQHF

clone size: many
J gene: TRBJ2-5
V gene: TRBV7-9
CDR3 protein: CASSLALAGGGETQYF

clone size: -
J gene: TRBJ2-1
V gene: TRBV20-1
CDR3 protein: CSACKGRSHNGQFF

clone size: -
J gene: TRBJ1-5
V gene: TRBV7-6
CDR3 protein: CASSRDNPGEGNQPQHF

clone size: -
J gene: TRBJ2-7
V gene: TRBV5-4
CDR3 protein: CASSLAGQVRSYEQYF

clone size: -
J gene: TRBJ2-7
V gene: TRBV7-2
CDR3 protein: CASSLARRYEQYF

clone size: -
J gene: TRBJ1-1
V gene: TRBV20-1
CDR3 protein: CSARALKPQTVNTEAFF

clone size: many
J gene: TRBJ2-3
V gene: TRBV15
CDR3 protein: CATSRVQDTDTQYF

clone size: -
J gene: TRBJ2-1
V gene: TRBV7-2
CDR3 protein: CASSSASGRTYNEQFF

clone size: -
J gene: TRBJ2-7
V gene: TRBV28
CDR3 protein: CASSHPGDYEQYF

clone size: -
J gene: TRBJ1-5
V gene: TRBV20-1
CDR3 protein: CSGTTGVGQPQHF

clone size: -
J gene: TRBJ1-1
V gene: TRBV29-1
CDR3 protein: CSARTSQGFFAEAFF

clone size: -
J gene: TRBJ1-5
V gene: TRBV6-6
CDR3 protein: CASSLNRGSNQPQHF

clone size: many
J gene: TRBJ1-6
V gene: TRBV20-1
CDR3 protein: CSARDLTGGSYNSPLHF

clone size: -
J gene: TRBJ2-5
V gene: TRBV20-1
CDR3 protein: CSARDLGTVETQYF

clone size: -
J gene: TRBJ2-3
V gene: TRBV2
CDR3 protein: CASSWGGADTDTQYF

clone size: many
J gene: TRBJ1-3
V gene: TRBV20-1
CDR3 protein: CSGSEGNTIYF

clone size: few
J gene: TRBJ1-1
V gene: TRBV15
CDR3 protein: CATSSRTGENTEAFF

clone size: -
J gene: TRBJ2-3
V gene: TRBV11-1
CDR3 protein: CASSLLVGTDTQYF

clone size: -
J gene: TRBJ2-7
V gene: TRBV19
CDR3 protein: CASSSMGTKTYEQYF

clone size: -
J gene: TRBJ2-7
V gene: TRBV2
CDR3 protein: CASRWDGRGEQYF

clone size: -
J gene: TRBJ1-6
V gene: TRBV10-3
CDR3 protein: CATSDPGTGFGSPLHF

clone size: many
J gene: TRBJ1-5
V gene: TRBV9
CDR3 protein: CASGSAGQPQHF

clone size: many
J gene: TRBJ2-5
V gene: TRBV25-1
CDR3 protein: CASSEFGQGYQETQYF

clone size: once
J gene: TRBJ1-6
V gene: TRBV14
CDR3 protein: CASSQEVLRALHF

clone size: -
J gene: TRBJ1-5
V gene: TRBV11-2
CDR3 protein: CASSYGTGQNQPQHF

clone size: many
J gene: TRBJ1-5
V gene: TRBV20-1
CDR3 protein: CSARDLGRHQPQHF

clone size: -
J gene: TRBJ2-7
V gene: TRBV15
CDR3 protein: CATSIAGDYEQYF

clone size: -
J gene: TRBJ2-5
V gene: TRBV28
CDR3 protein: CASSFWFSETQYF

clone size: many
J gene: TRBJ2-4
V gene: TRBV20-1
CDR3 protein: CSARLAGGFSAKNIQYF

clone size: many
J gene: TRBJ2-5
V gene: TRBV7-9
CDR3 protein: CASSLDRGQETQYF

clone size: -
J gene: TRBJ1-6
V gene: TRBV10-3
CDR3 protein: CAISPGQGNSPLHF

clone size: -
J gene: TRBJ2-5
V gene: TRBV10-2
CDR3 protein: CASSEFGGGQETQYF

clone size: many
J gene: TRBJ1-5
V gene: TRBV4-2
CDR3 protein: CASSQDGHTNQPQHF

clone size: few
J gene: TRBJ1-2
V gene: TRBV6-2/TRBV6-3
CDR3 protein: CASSYSRTTGGFGDGYTF

clone size: -
J gene: TRBJ1-5
V gene: TRBV10-2
CDR3 protein: CASSDAQGVANQPQHF

clone size: -
J gene: TRBJ1-2
V gene: TRBV9
CDR3 protein: CASANWDRSYTF

clone size: -
J gene: TRBJ1-1
V gene: TRBV27
CDR3 protein: CASSFNPGSTEAFF

clone size: -
J gene: TRBJ2-5
V gene: TRBV7-9
CDR3 protein: CASSELAGGETQYF

clone size: -
J gene: TRBJ2-7
V gene: TRBV11-3
CDR3 protein: CASSSDPGGYKVYEQYF

clone size: -
J gene: TRBJ2-1
V gene: TRBV4-3
CDR3 protein: CASSQDIPDSFSYNEQFF

clone size: -
J gene: TRBJ1-2
V gene: TRBV6-5
CDR3 protein: CASRDGQGWRGYTF

clone size: many
J gene: TRBJ2-5
V gene: TRBV4-1
CDR3 protein: CASSQANRGLETQYF

clone size: -
J gene: TRBJ1-1
V gene: TRBV30
CDR3 protein: CAWGGEGTQAFF

clone size: -
J gene: TRBJ2-7
V gene: TRBV4-1
CDR3 protein: CASSQEPGLAPEQHF